Listed here are 19 T cell receptor beta chains from one sample, sequenced in a study of blood T cells in healthy people across ages. The authors ran a second PCR of about 7 to 11 cycles using a sample-barcoded 5' primer and a J-beta primer mix. TCRdb re-analysed the 5' RACE reads in MiXCR, keeping a single row per CDR3 protein. The data show 550,000 to 800,000 distinct CDR3 sequences, around 21% seen once. The sample consisted of blood. The receptors stem from a man aged 70-80 years in good health.

This clonotype was seen more than once but under ten times. This chain joins TRBV14 and TRBJ1-4; D perhaps matches TRBD1 (5 bases). CDR3 length: 16 amino acids. CDR1 and CDR2 from the germline V gene are SGHDN and FVKESK. Trimming stripped 0 bases from V and 8 bases from J, with 16 bases between. The CDR3 loop reads CASSQDLRTGQEKLFF. The DNA for the CDR3 is TGTGCCAGCAGCCAAGATTTGAGGACGGGGCAAGAAAAACTGTTTTTT.

The chain combines TRBV6-1 with TRBJ1-3, with a tentative D call TRBD1 (5 bases). V was trimmed by 7 bases and J by 3 bases, leaving 16 bases between them. This CDR3 is built from 15 residues. Germline V CDR1 and CDR2: MNHNS, SASEGT. The CDR3 reads CASNGQGAGGNTIYF. DNA of the CDR3: TGTGCCAGCAACGGGCAGGGCGCAGGTGGAAACACCATATATTTT.

This clonotype was seen only a few times. The V gene is TRBV5-6, the J gene TRBJ2-7; D unclear. V lost 1 base and J lost 1, with 6 bases in between. This CDR3 has 13 amino acids. Germline-derived CDR1 and CDR2 are SGHDT and YYEEEE. For the CDR3, the DNA is TGTGCCAGCAGCTTGTTCGAGTCCTACGAGCAGTACTTC. Protein sequence: CASSLFESYEQYF.

The chain combines TRBV6-2 or TRBV6-3 with TRBJ2-4; maybe TRBD1 (5 bases). V gave up 8 bases and J gave up 4 bases, with 39 bases separating them. The V gene's germline CDR1 is MNHEY and CDR2 SVGEGT. The CDR3 extends over 22 amino acids. The CDR3 reads CASLHRPPFLLLGFKRKNIQYF. The CDR3 nucleotides read TGTGCCAGCCTACACAGGCCCCCGTTCTTACTTTTGGGGTTCAAAAGAAAAAACATTCAGTACTTC.

This clonotype was counted between two and nine times. The rearrangement links TRBV20-1 to TRBJ2-4; the D is unclear. The germline gives CDR1 DFQATT, CDR2 SNEGSKA (reference sequence). The CDR3 totals 13 residues. V lost 3 bases, J lost 0 bases, and 6 bases lay in between. DNA of the CDR3: TGCAGTGCTAGCACATTAGCCAAAAACATTCAGTACTTC. Protein: CSASTLAKNIQYF.

Concerning this clonotype: Relative to the germline gene, one junction end is altered; a read error may explain this. This chain connects TRBV7-2 to TRBJ2-3; 8 nucleotides match TRBD2. In germline, CDR1 is SGHTA, CDR2 FQGNSA. This CDR3 has 16 residues. The CDR3 nucleotides read TGTGCCAGCACCTTAATGGTCGGCGGGGGGACAGATACGCAGTATTTT. Translated: CASTLMVGGGTDTQYF.

This clonotype came up once. CDR3 DNA: TGTGCCAGCAGTTACGGGGCGTGGGAGACCCAGTACTTC. It is translated as CASSYGAWETQYF. V usage is TRBV6-5 and J usage is TRBJ2-5, with D perhaps matching TRBD1 (5 bases). V lost 2 bases and J lost 5, with 9 bases in between. The CDR3 length is 13 residues. Germline V lookup: CDR1 MNHEY, CDR2 SVGAGI.

This clonotype was seen a few times. The CDR3 DNA sequence: TGCAGTGCTAGGGCTACAGGGGTCACCGGGGAGCTGTTTTTT. Translated: CSARATGVTGELFF. The rearrangement uses TRBV20-1 and TRBJ2-2; 7 nucleotides match TRBD1. V shed 3 bases and J 4 bases; nucleotides not matched to a gene: 5. There are 14 residues in the CDR3. The germline CDR1 and CDR2 sequences are DFQATT and SNEGSKA (reference sequence).

This clonotype was found many times. The chain links TRBV6-2 or TRBV6-3 to TRBJ2-3, with D perhaps given as TRBD1 or TRBD2 (5 bases each). V was clipped by 4 bases and J by 4 bases, with 12 bases between them. There are 14 residues in the CDR3. CDR1 is MNHEY, CDR2 SVGEGT, per germline. The CDR3 is CASSFRDVADTQYF. The CDR3 region has the DNA TGTGCCAGCAGTTTTCGGGACGTCGCAGATACGCAGTATTTT.

This rearrangement joins TRBV6-2 or TRBV6-3 to TRBJ2-5; 11 bases map to TRBD2. TRBJ2-1 explains the end of the DNA better; the J call may be wrong. From germline, CDR1 is MNHEY and CDR2 SVGEGT. The CDR3 runs 17 residues. CDR3 residues: CASSYPLAGGGFEEQFF. CDR3 sequence (DNA): TGTGCCAGCAGTTATCCGCTAGCGGGAGGTGGGTTCGAGGAGCAGTTCTTC.

This clonotype appeared once. J is TRBJ1-2 and V is TRBV9; no reliable D call. Trimming stripped 0 bases from V and 4 bases from J, with 7 bases between. Germline CDR1 reads SGDLS; CDR2 reads YYNGEE. The CDR3 consists of 13 residues. CDR3 amino acids: CASSVDTGYGYTF. The CDR3 nucleotides are TGTGCCAGCAGCGTAGACACGGGCTATGGCTACACCTTC. The variable domain in full, completed from reference TRBV9 and TRBJ1-2, reads DSGVTQTPKHLITATGQRVTLRCSPRSGDLSVYWYQQSLDQGLQFLIQYYNGEERAKGNILERFSAQQFPDLHSELNLSSLELGDSALYFCASSVDTGYGYTFGSGTRLTVV.

This clonotype was found a few times. The chain joins TRBV6-6 to TRBJ2-5, with 16 nucleotides matching TRBD2. The J call is uncertain, as TRBJ2-7 better fits the DNA end. Germline V gene sequence: CDR1 MNHNY, CDR2 SVGAGI (reference sequence). This CDR3 spans 18 amino acids. CDR3 amino acids: CASSYNLGLAGGTYEQYF. Here the CDR3 DNA reads TGTGCCAGCAGTTATAACCTGGGACTAGCGGGAGGGACCTACGAGCAGTACTTC.

This rearrangement joins TRBV6-5 to TRBJ2-5; TRBD2 might be the D (6 bases). The CDR3 has 16 residues. V dropped 0 bases and J dropped 2 bases, with 13 bases sitting between them. Germline CDR1 MNHEY, CDR2 SVGAGI. The CDR3 bases are TGTGCCAGCAGTTACTCCTTCTTAGCGGTTCAAGAGACCCAGTACTTC. Residues: CASSYSFLAVQETQYF.

This clonotype was picked up a small number of times. The CDR3: CASSYRGLDTQYF. CDR3 coding DNA: TGTGCCAGCAGTTATCGGGGGTTGGATACGCAGTATTTT. The V gene is TRBV6-5, the J gene TRBJ2-3, with D maybe TRBD2 (6 bases). This CDR3 contains 13 residues. V gave up 3 bases and J gave up 6 bases, with 10 bases separating them. Per germline, CDR1 MNHEY and CDR2 SVGAGI.

This clonotype turned up a few times. The V and J genes are TRBV5-1 and TRBJ2-6, with D hard to call. Germline values: CDR1 SGHRS, CDR2 YFSETQ. Trimming took off 4 bases at V and 2 bases at J, with 13 bases between the two ends. This CDR3 has 16 residues. CDR3: CASSPPLGTGANVLTF. The CDR3, as DNA: TGCGCCAGCAGCCCCCCCTTGGGGACTGGGGCCAACGTCCTGACTTTC.

The sample holds a few counts of this clonotype. The CDR3 DNA reads TGTGCCAGCAGCGCATACAGGGGTGCTAACACTGAAGCTTTCTTT. Protein sequence: CASSAYRGANTEAFF. This chain connects TRBV7-9 to TRBJ1-1, with TRBD1 identical over 7 bases. The junction had 8 bases not matched to a gene; V was cut back by 5 bases and J by 2 bases. The CDR3 sequence is 15 residues long. Germline loops: CDR1 SEHNR, CDR2 FQNEAQ (reference sequence). Looking up the rest from reference TRBV7-9 and TRBJ1-1 gives the full variable domain: DTGVSQNPRHKITKRGQNVTFRCDPISEHNRLYWYRQTLGQGPEFLTYFQNEAQLEKSRLLSDRFSAERPKGSFSTLEIQRTEQGDSAMYLCASSAYRGANTEAFFGQGTRLTVV.

V and J are TRBV6-5 and TRBJ2-3; maybe TRBD2 (7 bases). V was pared by 4 bases and J by 1 base, with 12 bases between. The CDR3 totals 15 residues. Germline values: CDR1 MNHEY, CDR2 SVGAGI. CDR3 region: CASSFGGLGTDTQYF. CDR3 nucleotides: TGTGCCAGCAGTTTCGGGGGGCTCGGCACAGATACGCAGTATTTT.

This clonotype was picked up many times. The J gene is TRBJ1-1, the V gene TRBV3-1, with 8 bases identical to TRBD1. Trimming removed 0 bases from V and 1 base from J; junction bases left unmatched: 7. CDR1 and CDR2 from the germline V gene are LGHDT and YNNKEL (reference sequence). This CDR3 contains 17 residues. The CDR3 protein is CASSQDPRGQGNTEAFF. The CDR3 nucleotides are TGTGCCAGCAGCCAAGACCCCCGAGGACAGGGGAACACTGAAGCTTTCTTT.

The sample holds a few counts of this clonotype. The genes are TRBV7-6 and TRBJ2-5; D is ambiguous. The end of the DNA aligns better with TRBJ2-1, so the J call may be wrong. Germline V gene lookup returns CDR1 SGHVS and CDR2 FNYEAQ. The length of the CDR3 is 16 residues. The CDR3 DNA reads TGTGCCAGCAGCCCTACCCCCGGAGAAATCTACAATGAGCAGTTCTTC. It specifies CASSPTPGEIYNEQFF.